One and the same sample provided the 27 T cell receptor beta chains below, sequenced in a study of blood T cells in healthy people across ages. Primed by a sample-barcoded 5' primer and a J-beta primer mix, a second PCR proceeded for roughly 7 to 12 cycles. MiXCR, run by TCRdb on the 5' RACE reads, gives a single entry per CDR3 protein. The table includes more than 900,000 distinct CDR3 sequences, about 29% detected once. These data were also reused for a study on T cells of mothers and their children.

The sample consisted of blood. These receptors were obtained from a woman aged 40 to 49 in good health.

This clonotype was found a few times. The V gene is TRBV29-1, the J gene TRBJ1-2; the match to TRBD1 covers 7 bases. The CDR3 spans 17 residues. Looked up from germline, CDR1 is SQVTM and CDR2 is ANQGSEA. V lost 0 bases, J lost 2 bases, and 12 bases stayed unmatched. CDR3 region: CSVEDNVRGGQNYGYTF. The CDR3 DNA reads as TGCAGCGTTGAAGATAACGTTCGAGGGGGCCAGAACTATGGCTACACCTTC.

Many counts were recorded for this clonotype. The chain joins TRBV5-4 to TRBJ2-7; TRBD1 matches at 10 bases. The CDR3 covers 17 residues. Trimming took 6 bases from V and 4 from J; bases not matched to a gene: 16. Germline CDR1 is SGHNT and CDR2 is YYREEE (reference sequence). CDR3 region: CASTHDRGRLKDYEQYF. DNA for the CDR3: TGTGCCAGCACCCACGACAGGGGGCGGTTAAAGGATTACGAGCAGTACTTC.

This chain links TRBV3-1 with TRBJ2-3, with a possible D match to TRBD2 (5 bases). Trimming removed 3 bases at V and 1 base at J, with 11 bases between. CDR3 length: 15 residues. Germline V gene sequence: CDR1 LGHDT, CDR2 YNNKEL (reference sequence). The CDR3 sequence: CASSQRAGRTDTQYF. As DNA, the CDR3 is TGTGCCAGCAGCCAGCGCGCGGGCCGCACAGATACGCAGTATTTT.

This clonotype has ten or more counts. DNA for the CDR3: TGTGCCAGCACTTTGACGGGGGTTGGCGAGCAGTACTTC. It translates to CASTLTGVGEQYF. J is TRBJ2-7 and V is TRBV7-2; D possibly corresponds to TRBD2 (6 bases). Per the germline V gene, CDR1 is SGHTA and CDR2 is FQGNSA. Trimming left V 7 bases short and J 6 bases short, with 16 bases between. This CDR3 is 13 amino acids long.

The V gene is TRBV20-1, the J gene TRBJ1-2; TRBD1 is a possible D gene (5 bases). The germline V and J ends were trimmed by 3 bases and 8 bases, with 22 bases remaining between them. This CDR3 comprises 15 residues. CDR1 DFQATT and CDR2 SNEGSKA come from the germline V gene (reference sequence). The CDR3 is CSASYPNSGRWGYTF. CDR3 DNA sequence: TGCAGTGCTAGCTACCCGAACTCAGGGAGATGGGGCTACACCTTC.

As regards this clonotype: A read error may explain this, as a much larger clone is one base away. The gene calls are TRBV5-1 and TRBJ2-7; 12 bases fit TRBD2. V trimming: 4 bases; J trimming: 6 bases; junction bases outside the gene matches: 8. The length of the CDR3 is 15 residues. Germline CDR1 is SGHRS and CDR2 is YFSETQ. This CDR3 reads CASSTGLAGNCEQYF. Here the CDR3 DNA reads TGCGCCAGCAGCACCGGACTAGCGGGGAACTGCGAGCAGTACTTC.

In its sample, this clonotype was seen a few times. This chain links TRBV20-1 with TRBJ1-6; D not certain. V lost 7 bases and J lost 0, with 19 bases in between. The length of the CDR3 is 17 residues. Looked up from germline, CDR1 is DFQATT and CDR2 is SNEGSKA (reference sequence). The CDR3 DNA follows: TGCAGTGTGGACGGACTCAGGAAGAGCTCCTATAATTCACCCCTCCACTTT. It encodes CSVDGLRKSSYNSPLHF.

As regards this clonotype: Being one base from a much bigger clone, this may be a read error. J is TRBJ2-7 and V is TRBV25-1; tentative D call: TRBD1 (5 bases). The CDR3 totals 14 residues. V was trimmed by 10 bases and J by 6 bases, leaving 22 bases between them. The germline gives CDR1 MGHDK, CDR2 SYGVNS. The CDR3 DNA follows: TGTGCCAACCCTCAGGGCCAGATCCGGTGCGAGCAGTACTTC. As protein: CANPQGQIRCEQYF.

In regard to this clonotype: An end of the junction does not agree with germline; a read error may underlie this. Here the CDR3 DNA reads TGTGCTAGCAGCCCAAGTGGACTAGCGGGGAATGAGCAGTTCTTC. Residues: CASSPSGLAGNEQFF. The chain joins TRBV7-7 to TRBJ2-1; 12 bases fit TRBD2. The length of the CDR3 is 15 residues. Germline V gene sequence: CDR1 SSHAT, CDR2 FNYEAQ (reference sequence).

Points on this clonotype: One end of the junction varies from germline; a read error may be responsible. The CDR3 sequence is CTSMRLAEETQYF. As DNA, the CDR3 is TGTACCAGCATGCGGCTAGCGGAAGAGACCCAGTACTTC. The chain links TRBV3-1 to TRBJ2-7; 7 nucleotides line up with TRBD2. The tail of the sequence fits TRBJ2-5 better, so the J call may be wrong. This CDR3 is built from 13 residues. Germline CDR1 and CDR2: LGHDT and YNNKEL (reference sequence).

This clonotype was picked up a small number of times. The CDR3 region is CASSFRTGGYSNQPQHF. The CDR3 region has the DNA TGTGCCAGCAGTTTCCGGACAGGGGGCTATAGCAATCAGCCCCAGCATTTT. J is TRBJ1-5 and V is TRBV27; 11 nucleotides align to TRBD1. The ends lost 3 bases at V and 0 bases at J; junction bases unmatched: 4. Germline-derived CDR1 and CDR2 are MNHEY and SMNVEV (reference sequence). This CDR3 is 17 amino acids long.

The CDR3 coding sequence is TGTGCCAGCAGAGGGCTAGCGGGAGATTCCTACAATGAGCAGTTCTTC. Translation gives CASRGLAGDSYNEQFF. J is TRBJ2-1 and V is TRBV7-2, with 10 bases matching TRBD2. This CDR3 has 16 residues. From germline, CDR1 is SGHTA and CDR2 FQGNSA. V lost 6 bases and J lost 1; bases outside the gene matches: 6. Supplemented by reference TRBV7-2 and TRBJ2-1, the full variable domain reads GAGVSQSPSNKVTEKGKDVELRCDPISGHTALYWYRQSLGQGLEFLIYFQGNSAPDKSGLPSDRFSAERTGGSVSTLTIQRTQQEDSAVYLCASRGLAGDSYNEQFFGPGTRLTVL.

The sample holds a few counts of this clonotype. This rearrangement joins TRBV5-5 to TRBJ1-1; tentative D call: TRBD1 (5 bases). The CDR3 is 14 amino acids. V lost 1 base and J lost 1, with 8 bases in between. CDR1 and CDR2 (germline): SGHKS, YYEKEE (reference sequence). CDR3 nucleotides: TGTGCCAGCAGCTTGAGGGACGGGAACACTGAAGCTTTCTTT. Translated, it gives CASSLRDGNTEAFF. Combining the CDR3 with reference TRBV5-5 and TRBJ1-1 gives the whole variable domain DAGVTQSPTHLIKTRGQQVTLRCSPISGHKSVSWYQQVLGQGPQFIFQYYEKEERGRGNFPDRFSARQFPNYSSELNVNALLLGDSALYLCASSLRDGNTEAFFGQGTRLTVV.

The chain recombines TRBV20-1 with TRBJ2-3; D is unresolved. The CDR3 spans 13 residues. V was trimmed by 0 bases and J by 4 bases, leaving 8 bases between them. Germline values: CDR1 DFQATT, CDR2 SNEGSKA (reference sequence). The DNA for the CDR3 is TGCAGTGCTAGAGATATAGGCGCAGATACGCAGTATTTT. Its protein product is CSARDIGADTQYF.

At least ten counts were recorded for this clonotype. The chain joins TRBV5-6 to TRBJ1-1; D unclear. The CDR3 length is 13 residues. V was shortened by 5 bases and J by 0 bases, with 8 bases between the two germline ends. From germline, CDR1 is SGHDT and CDR2 YYEEEE. The CDR3 sequence is CASRRTMNTEAFF. The CDR3, as DNA: TGTGCCAGCAGACGGACCATGAACACTGAAGCTTTCTTT. The full variable domain, in which reference TRBV5-6 and TRBJ1-1 provide the parts outside the CDR3, is DAGVTQSPTHLIKTRGQQVTLRCSPKSGHDTVSWYQQALGQGPQFIFQYYEEEERQRGNFPDRFSGHQFPNYSSELNVNALLLGDSALYLCASRRTMNTEAFFGQGTRLTVV.

In its sample, this clonotype was seen many times. The CDR3 sequence is CASSRRGQGANEQFF. CDR3 nucleotides: TGTGCCAGCAGCCGGAGGGGACAGGGGGCGAATGAGCAGTTCTTC. J is TRBJ2-1 and V is TRBV27; 12 bases agree with TRBD1. This CDR3 has 15 residues. Germline V gene sequence: CDR1 MNHEY, CDR2 SMNVEV (reference sequence). The junction had 7 bases not matched to a gene; V was cut back by 6 bases and J by 7 bases.

A note on this clonotype: A single base separates this from a much larger clone, so it may be a read error. The chain employs TRBV5-5 and TRBJ1-5, with 7 bases lining up with TRBD1. CDR3 size: 13 residues. The germline gives CDR1 SGHKS, CDR2 YYEKEE (reference sequence). The CDR3 is CVSSLEGAAPQHF. In nucleotides, the CDR3 is TGTGTCAGCAGCTTGGAGGGGGCTGCGCCCCAGCATTTT. Full variable domain (rest looked up from reference TRBV5-5 and TRBJ1-5): DAGVTQSPTHLIKTRGQQVTLRCSPISGHKSVSWYQQVLGQGPQFIFQYYEKEERGRGNFPDRFSARQFPNYSSELNVNALLLGDSALYLCVSSLEGAAPQHFGDGTRLSIL.

This clonotype was counted ten times or more. V usage is TRBV10-3 and J usage is TRBJ2-7, with TRBD1 identical over 7 bases. The CDR3 runs 15 residues. Trimming at V came to 3 bases and at J to 0 bases, leaving 5 bases not matched to a gene. The germline CDR1 and CDR2 sequences are ENHRY and SYGVKD. CDR3: CAISDSGTASYEQYF. The CDR3 coding sequence is TGTGCCATCAGTGATTCCGGGACAGCCTCCTACGAGCAGTACTTC.

This clonotype was seen more than once but under ten times. A read error may produce the germline difference seen at one junction end. The chain couples TRBV7-2 to TRBJ1-5, with 9 bases that match TRBD1. CDR1 is SGHTA and CDR2 is FQGNSA in the germline V gene. The CDR3 spans 20 residues. CDR3 sequence reads: CASSLYPGQGETYSDQPQHF. Here the CDR3 DNA reads TGTGCCAGCAGCCTGTATCCGGGACAGGGAGAGACTTATAGCGATCAGCCCCAGCATTTT.

Note on this clonotype: This clone may be a read error of a much larger clone one base away. The rearrangement links TRBV6-6 to TRBJ2-4; D tentatively fits TRBD1 or TRBD2 (5 bases each). Germline V lookup: CDR1 MNHNY, CDR2 SVGAGI (reference sequence). V lost 0 bases and J lost 13, with 19 bases in between. The CDR3 runs to 15 residues. CDR3 nucleotide sequence: TGTGCCAGCAGTTACTCCGGGGCTGGGTACAATGAGCAGTACTTC. This translates into CASSYSGAGYNEQYF.

This clonotype was seen a few times. V gene TRBV7-2 combines with J gene TRBJ2-3; TRBD2 matches 11 bases. Unmatched junction bases numbered 6, after V lost 6 bases and J lost 1 base. The CDR3 sequence is 16 residues long. In germline, CDR1 is SGHTA, CDR2 FQGNSA. DNA of the CDR3: TGTGCCAGCAGGGCTAGCGGGGGGTGGGGCACAGATACGCAGTATTTT. This translates into CASRASGGWGTDTQYF.

The V and J genes are TRBV5-1 and TRBJ1-4, with TRBD1 as a possible D gene (6 bases). Per the germline V gene, CDR1 is SGHRS and CDR2 is YFSETQ. There are 13 residues in the CDR3. V shed 4 bases and J shed 12 bases, with 16 bases lying between them. The CDR3 coding sequence is TGCGCCAGCAGCCTAACCAGGGGCCGGGAACTGTTTTTT. Translating it yields CASSLTRGRELFF.

As concerns this clonotype: One end of the junction varies from germline; a read error may be responsible. The chain couples TRBV29-1 to TRBJ2-5, with TRBD1 matching over 9 bases. The V gene's germline CDR1 is SQVTM and CDR2 ANQGSEA. The length of the CDR3 is 15 residues. As DNA, the CDR3 is TGCAGCGTTGAAGATAGGACAGGGGAGGGGGAGACCCTGTACTTC. Its translation is CSVEDRTGEGETLYF.

Notes on this clonotype: Relative to the germline gene, one junction end is altered; a read error may explain this. V and J are TRBV7-8 and TRBJ2-1, with 9 bases identical to TRBD2. The germline V gene encodes CDR1 SGHVS and CDR2 FQNEAQ. CDR3 size: 15 residues. CDR3 amino acids: CASSQLSGGHNEQLF. The CDR3 DNA reads as TGTGCCAGCAGCCAACTTAGCGGGGGTCACAATGAGCAGTTATTC.

This clonotype was seen at least ten times. This chain uses TRBV29-1 with TRBJ1-2; D remains unclear. Germline loops: CDR1 SQVTM, CDR2 ANQGSEA. V lost 6 bases, J lost 5 bases, and 16 bases lay in between. The CDR3 is 13 residues long. CDR3 sequence reads: CSVVWTVRYGYTF. The CDR3 bases are TGCAGCGTAGTTTGGACGGTGAGATATGGCTACACCTTC. The whole variable domain, filled in from reference TRBV29-1 and TRBJ1-2, reads SAVISQKPSRDICQRGTSLTIQCQVDSQVTMMFWYRQQPGQSLTLIATANQGSEATYESGFVIDKFPISRPNLTFSTLTVSNMSPEDSSIYLCSVVWTVRYGYTFGSGTRLTVV.

This clonotype has more than one count but fewer than ten. The CDR3 DNA reads TGTGCCAGCAGCTGGGGGAGGGGGCCGCTAAACACTGAAGCTTTCTTT. Translation: CASSWGRGPLNTEAFF. The chain recombines TRBV7-2 with TRBJ1-1; 7 bases are shared with TRBD1. Germline V gene data show CDR1 as SGHTA and CDR2 as FQGNSA. The CDR3 sequence is 16 residues long. After removal of 4 bases from V and 2 bases from J, the junction contained 10 bases not matched to a gene.

The chain is built from TRBV19 and TRBJ2-7; TRBD1 might be the D (6 bases). The germline gives CDR1 LNHDA, CDR2 SQIVND (reference sequence). The CDR3 is made up of 14 amino acids. Trimming removed 4 bases at V and 7 bases at J, with 17 bases between. The CDR3 DNA follows: TGTGCCAGTAGTACCCAGGGGCCCTCCGGAGAGCAGTACTTC. Its translation: CASSTQGPSGEQYF.